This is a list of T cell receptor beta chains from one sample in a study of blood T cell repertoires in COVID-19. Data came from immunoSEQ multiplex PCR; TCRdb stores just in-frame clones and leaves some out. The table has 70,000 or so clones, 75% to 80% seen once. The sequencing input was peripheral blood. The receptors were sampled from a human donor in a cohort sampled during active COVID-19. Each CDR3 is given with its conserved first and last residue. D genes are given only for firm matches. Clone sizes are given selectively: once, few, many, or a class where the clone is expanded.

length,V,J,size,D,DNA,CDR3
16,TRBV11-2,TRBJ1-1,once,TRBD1,TGTGCCAGCAGCTTCGACGGGACAGGGCTGAACACTGAAGCTTTCTTT,CASSFDGTGLNTEAFF
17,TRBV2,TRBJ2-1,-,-,TGTGCCAGCGCCCATGAAACTACTACGAGCTCCTACAATGAGCAGTTCTTC,CASAHETTTSSYNEQFF
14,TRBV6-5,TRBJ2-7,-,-,TGTGCCAGCCGAAGGGACTCTCACTCCTACGAGCAGTACTTC,CASRRDSHSYEQYF
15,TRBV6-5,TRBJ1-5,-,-,TGTGCCAGCAGTTACTCTTGGACAGGCAATCAGCCCCAGCATTTT,CASSYSWTGNQPQHF
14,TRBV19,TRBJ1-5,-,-,TGTGCCAGTAGCCAAAAGGAGGGCAATCAGCCCCAGCATTTT,CASSQKEGNQPQHF
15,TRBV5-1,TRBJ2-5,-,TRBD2,TGCGCCAGCAGCTCTCTAGCGGGCGCTTTGGAGACCCAGTACTTC,CASSSLAGALETQYF
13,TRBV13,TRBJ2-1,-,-,TGTGCCAGCACCAACCTAGCTTACAATGAGCAGTTCTTC,CASTNLAYNEQFF
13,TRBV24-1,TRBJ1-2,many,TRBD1,TGTGCCACCAGTGACGGGGACAGTCGGGGCTACACCTTC,CATSDGDSRGYTF
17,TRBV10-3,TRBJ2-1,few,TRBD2,TGTGCCATCAGTGGCGGGAGTTCGAGCAGCTCCTACAATGAGCAGTTCTTC,CAISGGSSSSSYNEQFF
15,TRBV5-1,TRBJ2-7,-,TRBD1,TGCGCCAGCAGCTATACAGACAGGGATCGCTACGAGCAGTACTTC,CASSYTDRDRYEQYF
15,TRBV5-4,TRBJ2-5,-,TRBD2,TGTGCCAGCAGCCCTGGGACTAGCAGTAATGGGCCCCAGTACTTC,CASSPGTSSNGPQYF
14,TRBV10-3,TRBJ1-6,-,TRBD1,TGTGCCATCAGATCGACAGGGATTTCATCACCCCTCCACTTT,CAIRSTGISSPLHF
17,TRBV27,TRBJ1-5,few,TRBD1,TGTGCCAGCAGCTCCGGACAGGGGGCAAATAGCAATCAGCCCCAGCATTTT,CASSSGQGANSNQPQHF
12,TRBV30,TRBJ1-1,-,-,TGTGCCTGGAAGCCTATGAACACTGAAGCTTTCTTT,CAWKPMNTEAFF
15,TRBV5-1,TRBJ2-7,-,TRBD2,TGCGCCAGCAGCTTGGCGACTAGCGGGGGGGGCGAGCAGTACTTC,CASSLATSGGGEQYF
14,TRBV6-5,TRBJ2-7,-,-,TGTGCCAGCAGCCTCGTTCGAGGTTATAACGAGCAGTACTTC,CASSLVRGYNEQYF
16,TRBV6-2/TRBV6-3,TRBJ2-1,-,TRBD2,TGTGCCAGCAGCTCGCCCCCGGCGGGGGAGAGGCATGAGCAGTTCTTC,CASSSPPAGERHEQFF
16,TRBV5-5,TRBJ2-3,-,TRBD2,TGTGCCAGCAGCGTGGGGACTAGCGGGAGCACAGATACGCAGTATTTT,CASSVGTSGSTDTQYF
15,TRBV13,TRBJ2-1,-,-,TGTGCCAGCAGCTTGGGACCAGGGGTATGGGATGAGCAGTTCTTC,CASSLGPGVWDEQFF
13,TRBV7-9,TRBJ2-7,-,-,TGTGCCAGCAGCATGGCGGGACCAGTCGAGCAGTACTTC,CASSMAGPVEQYF
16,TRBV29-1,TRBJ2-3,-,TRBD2,TGCAGCGCCGCGGGGGGCTTCGGGGTAAATGGAGATACGCAGTATTTT,CSAAGGFGVNGDTQYF
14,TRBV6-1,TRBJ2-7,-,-,TGTGCCAGCAGTGAAGGGGGCGCCACCTACGAGCAGTACTTC,CASSEGGATYEQYF
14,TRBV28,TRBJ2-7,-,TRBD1,TGTGCCAGCAGGGACGACAGGGGCTCCTACGAGCAGTACTTC,CASRDDRGSYEQYF
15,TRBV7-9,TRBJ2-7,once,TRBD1,TGTGCCAGCAGCCTGACCCCAGGGGGCGCATACGAGCAGTACTTC,CASSLTPGGAYEQYF
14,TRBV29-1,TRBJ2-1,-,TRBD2,TGCAGCGTTAGAGAGCGGGAGGGCCAGTATGAGCAGTTCTTC,CSVREREGQYEQFF
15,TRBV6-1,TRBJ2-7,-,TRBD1,TGTGCCAGCAGTGAAAGGGGGACAGGTTCCTACGAGCAGTACTTC,CASSERGTGSYEQYF
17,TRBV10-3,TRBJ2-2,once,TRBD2,TGTGCCATCATGGGGACACCGGGAGGGCCGAACACCGGGGAGCTGTTTTTT,CAIMGTPGGPNTGELFF
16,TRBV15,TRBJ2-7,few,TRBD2,TGTGCCACCAGCAGAGCAGTCCTAGCGGAACCGTACGAGCAGTACTTC,CATSRAVLAEPYEQYF
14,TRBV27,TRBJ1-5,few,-,TGTGCCAGCAGTTCAGCCTGGGGGGATCAGCCCCAGCATTTT,CASSSAWGDQPQHF
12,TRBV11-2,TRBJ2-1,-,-,TGTGCCAGCAGCTTGATGGCAGGTGAGCAGTTCTTC,CASSLMAGEQFF
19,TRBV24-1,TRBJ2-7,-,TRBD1,TGTGCCACCAGTGATTTGCGGGACAGGGGGCGTCTCCGGTCCTACGAGCAGTACTTC,CATSDLRDRGRLRSYEQYF
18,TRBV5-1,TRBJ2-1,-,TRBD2,TGCGCCAGCAGCTTGGCCTCCTTAACTAGCGGGAGTTCCCATGAGCAGTTCTTC,CASSLASLTSGSSHEQFF
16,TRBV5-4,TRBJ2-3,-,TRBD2,TGTGCCAGCAGCTTGGGTGCGGGAGCTCGCACAGATACGCAGTATTTT,CASSLGAGARTDTQYF
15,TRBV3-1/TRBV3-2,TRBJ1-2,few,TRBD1,TGTGCCAGCAGCTCCACCCCTCAGGGGGACTATGGCTACACCTTC,CASSSTPQGDYGYTF
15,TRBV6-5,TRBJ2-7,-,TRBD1,TGTGCCAGCAGTTACTCGGACAGGGGGACCTACGAGCAGTACTTC,CASSYSDRGTYEQYF
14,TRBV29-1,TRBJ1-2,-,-,TGCAGCGTTGAAAGTGGGGGGGCGCTGGATGGCTACACCTTC,CSVESGGALDGYTF
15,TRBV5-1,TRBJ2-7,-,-,TGCGCCAGCAGCTTGAATAAGGGGAGCGGGTACGAGCAGTACTTC,CASSLNKGSGYEQYF
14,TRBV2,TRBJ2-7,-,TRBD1,TGTGCCAGCAGTGATCGGGACAGGGAACACGAGCAGTACTTC,CASSDRDREHEQYF
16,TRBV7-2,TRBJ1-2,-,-,TGTGCCAGCAGCCCAACCAGGAGGAGTATGATTAAAGGCTACACCTTC,CASSPTRRSMIKGYTF
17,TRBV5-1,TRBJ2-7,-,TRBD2,TGCGCCAGCAGCGCCCGGACTAGCGGGAGGCTCTCCTACGAGCAGTACTTC,CASSARTSGRLSYEQYF
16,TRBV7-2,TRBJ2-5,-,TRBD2,TGTGCCAGCAGCCGCCCCTGGACTAGCGGGATTGAGACCCAGTACTTC,CASSRPWTSGIETQYF
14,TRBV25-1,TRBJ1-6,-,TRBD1,TGTGCCAGCAGCTCGACAGGGTTTAATTCACCCCTCCACTTT,CASSSTGFNSPLHF
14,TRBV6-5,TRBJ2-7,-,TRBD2,TGTGCCAGCAGTTACCCGGGGGGGGCGTACGAGCAGTACTTC,CASSYPGGAYEQYF
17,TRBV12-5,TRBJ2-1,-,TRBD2,TGTGCTAGTGGTGCCCCCTTTCTAGCGGGGACCTACAATGAGCAGTTCTTC,CASGAPFLAGTYNEQFF
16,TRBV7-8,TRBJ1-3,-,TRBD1,TGTGCCAGCAGCTCCGGGACAGGGGGCTTTGGAAACACCATATATTTT,CASSSGTGGFGNTIYF
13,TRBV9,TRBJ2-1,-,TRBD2,TGTGCCAGCAGCGTAGCCCTAGCGGTTGAGCAGTTCTTC,CASSVALAVEQFF
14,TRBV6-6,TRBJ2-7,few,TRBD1,TGTGCCAGCAGAGTGACAGGGGATGCCTACGAGCAGTACTTC,CASRVTGDAYEQYF
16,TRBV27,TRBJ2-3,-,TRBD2,TGTGCCAGCAGTTCGACGGGACTAGCGGGGACAGATACGCAGTATTTT,CASSSTGLAGTDTQYF
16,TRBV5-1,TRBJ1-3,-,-,TGCGCCAGCAGCTTGTCCTCGATGAGCTCTGGAAACACCATATATTTT,CASSLSSMSSGNTIYF
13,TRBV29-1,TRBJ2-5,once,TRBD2,TGCAGCGTCCGACTAGCGGGAGGAGAGACCCAGTACTTC,CSVRLAGGETQYF
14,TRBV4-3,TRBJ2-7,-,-,TGCGCCAGCAGCCAAGATTCCACAGGGCACGAGCAGTACTTC,CASSQDSTGHEQYF
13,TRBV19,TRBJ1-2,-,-,TGTGCCAGTAGTCCCCGGGAGGTCGGCCGGTACACCTTC,CASSPREVGRYTF